The 32 T cell receptor beta chains listed next were all sequenced from one sample in a study of low-dose radiotherapy and immunotherapy resistance in tumors. Time point: before trial treatment. TRAV- and TRBV-specific primers were used for first-strand cDNA, which covered alpha and beta chains. TCR amplification used 20 PCR cycles, a constant-region primer and a V-primer adapter. TCRdb independently ran MiXCR on the reads; one entry per CDR3 protein. The data show around 80,000 distinct CDR3 sequences, approximately 17% seen once. The specimen comprised PBMCs, sampled before treatment. All receptors come from a male donor with prostate cancer.

This clonotype appeared a single time. The CDR3: CSAGQGIVAEAFF. CDR3 bases: TGCAGCGCTGGACAGGGGATCGTAGCTGAAGCTTTCTTT. The V and J genes are TRBV29-1 and TRBJ1-1, with 9 bases identical to TRBD1. CDR3 size: 13 residues. Per germline, CDR1 SQVTM and CDR2 ANQGSEA. V shed 7 bases and J 6 bases; nucleotides not matched to a gene: 9.

This clonotype was observed a handful of times. This chain uses TRBV18 with TRBJ1-2; no clear D gene. Germline values: CDR1 KGHSH, CDR2 LQKENI. V was shortened by 3 bases and J by 4 bases, with 18 bases between the two germline ends. The CDR3 covers 16 residues. CDR3 sequence: CASSPDVAKGPYGYTF. The DNA of the CDR3 is TGTGCCAGCTCACCTGACGTGGCAAAGGGCCCCTATGGCTACACCTTC. Looking up the rest from reference TRBV18 and TRBJ1-2 gives the full variable domain: NAGVMQNPRHLVRRRGQEARLRCSPMKGHSHVYWYRQLPEEGLKFMVYLQKENIIDESGMPKERFSAEFPKEGPSILRIQQVVRGDSAAYFCASSPDVAKGPYGYTFGSGTRLTVV.

About this clonotype itself: It is likely a read error: a sequence one base away is far more abundant. The rearrangement joins TRBV6-5 to TRBJ1-1, with unresolved D. Germline V gene lookup returns CDR1 MNHEY and CDR2 SVGAGI. This CDR3 has 16 residues. CDR3 DNA sequence: TGTACCAGCAGTGAATGGGAGGGAAAACCGAACACTGAAGCTTTCTTT. Encoded protein: CTSSEWEGKPNTEAFF.

With regard to this clonotype: This sequence is one base from a far larger clone and is likely a read error. The gene calls are TRBV2 and TRBJ2-7, with TRBD2 identical over 7 bases. The J call is in doubt because the DNA end fits TRBJ2-3 better. This CDR3 has 14 amino acids. The germline gives CDR1 SNHLY, CDR2 FYNNEI. The CDR3 DNA follows: TGTGCCAGCAGTGGAAGTAACGGGGGGAATACGCAGTATTTT. Translating it yields CASSGSNGGNTQYF.

This chain joins TRBV6-8 and TRBJ1-5; no clear D gene. CDR3 length equals 12 residues. From germline, CDR1 is MNHGY and CDR2 SAAAGT. Trimming took 6 bases from V and 7 from J, leaving 10 bases between them. CDR3: CASSALGQPQHF. DNA of the CDR3: TGTGCCAGCAGCGCACTAGGGCAGCCCCAGCATTTT.

Regarding this clonotype: Only one base separates this from a far larger clonotype, so it likely reflects a read error. The chain carries TRBV1 and TRBJ2-7; the D segment call TRBD2 is taken from the table without a DNA check. TRBV1 constitutes a pseudogene. This CDR3 has 16 residues. The DNA of the CDR3 is TGCGCCAGCAGCCAAGCGATAGCGGGGCTTTCCTACGGGCAGTACTTC. Translated: CASSQAIAGLSYGQYF.

Comments on this clonotype: With only one base between it and a far larger clone, this is likely a read error. The J gene is TRBJ2-7, the V gene TRBV6-8, with D perhaps TRBD1 (6 bases). The germline gives CDR1 MNHGY, CDR2 SAAAGT. This CDR3 comprises 13 residues. The CDR3 is CVSRPQQGREQYF. For the CDR3, the DNA is TGTGTCAGCAGGCCACAACAGGGCCGGGAGCAGTACTTC.

The V call is TRBV20-1, the J call TRBJ2-1, with 12 bases lining up with TRBD2. The CDR3 has 17 residues. CDR1 DFQATT and CDR2 SNEGSKA come from the germline V gene (reference sequence). J gave up 0 bases and V 6 bases, and 9 bases lay outside the gene matches. The CDR3 is CSARRASGRGSYNEQFF. In nucleotides, the CDR3 is TGCAGTGCCAGGCGGGCTAGCGGGAGGGGCTCCTACAATGAGCAGTTCTTC.

This clonotype was recorded at least ten times. The V and J genes are TRBV20-1 and TRBJ2-3; D is unclear. V was cut by 4 bases and J by 1 base, with 21 bases left in between. Germline-derived CDR1 and CDR2 are DFQATT and SNEGSKA (reference sequence). The CDR3 is 17 residues long. The DNA of the CDR3 is TGCAGTGCTACCGCTCGCCTGCCTGGAGCAGGCACAGATACGCAGTATTTT. It encodes CSATARLPGAGTDTQYF.

The sample holds many counts of this clonotype. The chain uses TRBV11-3 and TRBJ2-1; D call uncertain. The CDR3 extends over 13 amino acids. V was clipped by 0 bases and J by 7 bases, with 7 bases between them. CDR1 and CDR2 (germline): SGHNT, YENEEA. CDR3 in amino acids: CASSLDLLNEQFF. CDR3 coding DNA: TGTGCCAGCAGCTTAGATCTGTTGAATGAGCAGTTCTTC.

Comment on this clonotype: The limits of the CDR3 on the DNA are not certain, so only TCRdb's listed CDR3 is given. The CDR3 loop reads CASSDWRNTGELFFF. The J gene is TRBJ2-2, the V gene TRBV25-1. From its first to its last residue, the CDR3 has 15 amino acids. From germline, CDR1 is MGHDK and CDR2 SYGVNS.

This clonotype occurred many times. The rearrangement links TRBV6-6 to TRBJ1-5; D not resolved. The CDR3 extends over 13 amino acids. Per the germline V gene, CDR1 is MNHNY and CDR2 is SVGAGI (reference sequence). V lost 0 bases and J 4 bases, leaving 4 bases between the germline ends. The CDR3 spells CASSYSDNQPQHF. The DNA of the CDR3 is TGTGCCAGCAGTTACTCAGATAATCAGCCCCAGCATTTT.

This clonotype has a count of ten or more. V usage is TRBV19 and J usage is TRBJ1-5, with D tentatively TRBD1 (5 bases). The CDR3 consists of 14 residues. CDR1 is LNHDA and CDR2 is SQIVND in the germline V gene (reference sequence). The V gene lost 3 bases and the J gene lost 3 bases, with 9 bases spanning the gap. CDR3 nucleotides: TGTGCCAGTAGTATTTTACAGGACAATCAGCCCCAGCATTTT. Protein sequence: CASSILQDNQPQHF. The whole variable domain, remainder taken from reference TRBV19 and TRBJ1-5, is DGGITQSPKYLFRKEGQNVTLSCEQNLNHDAMYWYRQDPGQGLRLIYYSQIVNDFQKGDIAEGYSVSREKKESFPLTVTSAQKNPTAFYLCASSILQDNQPQHFGDGTRLSIL.

This clonotype was found many times. The genes are TRBV7-9 and TRBJ1-1; no reliable D call. Germline values: CDR1 SEHNR, CDR2 FQNEAQ (reference sequence). V lost 5 bases, J lost 1 base, and 14 bases lay in between. The CDR3 has 15 residues. The chain's CDR3 is CASSPPGISNTEAFF. The CDR3 DNA reads as TGTGCCAGCAGCCCCCCAGGAATTTCGAACACTGAAGCTTTCTTT.

This clonotype turned up a few times. It is unclear where the CDR3 begins or ends on the DNA, so no DNA is shown, and the CDR3 is as TCRdb lists it. The gene calls are TRBV11-3 and TRBJ2-2; the table's D call of TRBD1 was not tested on the DNA. Both ends counted, the CDR3 spans 18 residues. Germline V gene data show CDR1 as SGHNT and CDR2 as YENEEA. The CDR3 sequence is CASSDYTGGKPGELFFFF.

This clonotype was seen repeatedly, ten times or more. The chain joins TRBV7-2 to TRBJ2-3; a possible D gene is TRBD2 (6 bases). Trimming pared 11 bases from V and 0 bases from J, leaving 12 bases between. Per the germline V gene, CDR1 is SGHTA and CDR2 is FQGNSA. This CDR3 spans 13 amino acids. CDR3 bases: TGTGCCGGTAGCGGTCCGAGCACAGATACGCAGTATTTT. Translated, it gives CAGSGPSTDTQYF.

The table lists this clonotype with many counts. The chain carries TRBV7-2 and TRBJ2-2, with a tentative D call TRBD1 (6 bases). The germline CDR1 and CDR2 sequences are SGHTA and FQGNSA. The V end lost 4 bases, the J end lost 2 bases, and 14 bases lay between the germline ends. The CDR3 length is 16 residues. The CDR3 loop reads CASSSGTTLNTGELFF. For the CDR3, the DNA is TGTGCCAGCAGCTCTGGGACAACCCTTAACACCGGGGAGCTGTTTTTT.

This clonotype was seen at least ten times. J is TRBJ2-7 and V is TRBV28; 9 bases align to TRBD1. V was clipped by 6 bases and J by 1 base; unmatched bases: 10. In germline, CDR1 is MDHEN, CDR2 SYDVKM. This CDR3 region has 16 residues. CDR3 loop: CASRARTGVGSYEQYF. The DNA for the CDR3 is TGTGCCAGCAGAGCTCGGACAGGGGTTGGGTCCTACGAGCAGTACTTC. Together with reference TRBV28 and TRBJ2-7, the CDR3 gives the full variable domain: DVKVTQSSRYLVKRTGEKVFLECVQDMDHENMFWYRQDPGLGLRLIYFSYDVKMKEKGDIPEGYSVSREKKERFSLILESASTNQTSMYLCASRARTGVGSYEQYFGPGTRLTVT.

This clonotype was picked up many times. J is TRBJ2-3 and V is TRBV7-9, with 8 bases lining up with TRBD2. J gave up 3 bases and V 2 bases, and 7 bases lay outside the gene matches. Germline CDR1 and CDR2: SEHNR and FQNEAQ (reference sequence). The CDR3 consists of 16 residues. The CDR3 reads CASSLNSGRTTDTQYF. CDR3 in DNA: TGTGCCAGCAGCTTAAACAGCGGGAGAACGACAGATACGCAGTATTTT.

At least ten counts were recorded for this clonotype. V is TRBV6-1 and J is TRBJ1-2; TRBD1 matches 9 bases. The germline V gene has CDR1 MNHNS and CDR2 SASEGT. V lost 8 bases, J lost 6 bases, and 7 bases stayed unmatched. This CDR3 spans 13 amino acids. The DNA for the CDR3 is TGTGCCAGCTGCTTGGACAGGGGAGATGGCTACACCTTC. Its translation: CASCLDRGDGYTF.

V usage is TRBV20-1 and J usage is TRBJ2-1; 10 bases fit TRBD2. V was pared by 6 bases and J by 5 bases, with 10 bases of the junction left unmatched. The germline gives CDR1 DFQATT, CDR2 SNEGSKA (reference sequence). The CDR3 covers 15 residues. CDR3 sequence: CSALGGTSVNNEQFF. Written as DNA, the CDR3 is TGCAGTGCCCTGGGAGGGACTAGCGTAAACAATGAGCAGTTCTTC.

This clonotype was seen ten or more times. This chain connects TRBV6-2 or TRBV6-3 to TRBJ2-3; TRBD2 aligns across 12 bases. Germline V lookup: CDR1 MNHEY, CDR2 SVGEGT. The V and J ends lost 6 bases and 9 bases, in that order; junction bases with no gene match: 19. The CDR3 loop spans 18 amino acids. For the CDR3, the DNA is TGTGCCAGCAGCTCCATGAAGACTAGCGGGGGCCCTCTAGGAACGCAGTATTTT. Translating gives CASSSMKTSGGPLGTQYF.

The table lists this clonotype with many counts. The genes are TRBV6-6 and TRBJ2-3; D is undetermined. CDR1 and CDR2 (germline): MNHNY, SVGAGI (reference sequence). The CDR3 is made up of 13 amino acids. Trimming pared 2 bases from V and 2 bases from J, leaving 5 bases between. This chain's CDR3 is CASSYPNTDTQYF. As DNA, the CDR3 is TGTGCCAGCAGTTACCCGAACACAGATACGCAGTATTTT.

This clonotype was seen at least ten times. This chain links TRBV5-4 with TRBJ2-1; 11 positions agree with TRBD2. V shed 4 bases and J 6 bases; nucleotides not matched to a gene: 6. The CDR3 has 15 amino acids. Germline lookup yields CDR1 SGHNT and CDR2 YYREEE (reference sequence). The CDR3 DNA follows: TGTGCCAGCAGCCCCACTAGCGGGAGAGGCAATGAGCAGTTCTTC. Protein sequence: CASSPTSGRGNEQFF.

This clonotype came up many times. The chain joins TRBV28 to TRBJ2-7; TRBD2 agrees at 8 bases. Trimming removed 8 bases from V and 2 bases from J; junction bases left unmatched: 14. This CDR3 comprises 16 residues. Germline CDR1 is MDHEN and CDR2 is SYDVKM. Here the CDR3 reads CASRSYTGGGAYEQYF. Written as DNA, the CDR3 is TGTGCCAGCCGCTCCTACACCGGGGGGGGAGCCTACGAGCAGTACTTC.

This clonotype was recorded many times. The rearrangement uses TRBV18 and TRBJ2-1, with TRBD2 as a possible D gene (5 bases). With 0 bases removed from V and 8 bases from J, the gap between germline ends came to 11 bases. The CDR3 sequence is 14 residues long. In germline, CDR1 is KGHSH, CDR2 LQKENI. This CDR3 reads CASSPPSGSDEQFF. DNA of the CDR3: TGTGCCAGCTCACCACCGTCGGGAAGCGATGAGCAGTTCTTC.

This clonotype was seen many times. The CDR3 DNA reads TGTGCCAGCAGTTTGGGAGGGTCCCACGGAAATGGCTACACCTTC. This gives the protein CASSLGGSHGNGYTF. This chain links TRBV27 with TRBJ1-2; D is uncertain. This CDR3 is 15 amino acids long. With 3 bases removed from V and 6 bases from J, the gap between germline ends came to 17 bases. Germline V gene sequence: CDR1 MNHEY, CDR2 SMNVEV (reference sequence).

At least ten counts were recorded for this clonotype. V usage is TRBV5-1 and J usage is TRBJ2-3; no firm D call. The CDR3 contains 15 residues. V was pared by 1 base and J by 1 base, with 10 bases between. Germline-derived CDR1 and CDR2 are SGHRS and YFSETQ. Here the CDR3 DNA reads TGCGCCAGCAGCTTGCTCGGTGTGGGCACAGATACGCAGTATTTT. Translation gives CASSLLGVGTDTQYF.

This clonotype was counted ten times or more. The chain couples TRBV4-3 to TRBJ1-4; weak D call: TRBD1 (6 bases). Trimming removed 0 bases from V and 2 bases from J, with 19 bases in between. Germline assignment: CDR1 LGHNA and CDR2 YSLEER. This CDR3 region has 19 residues. The CDR3 is CASSQDFRRGRGTNEKLFF. CDR3 coding DNA: TGCGCCAGCAGCCAAGATTTTCGTCGGGGGCGTGGGACTAATGAAAAACTGTTTTTT.

This clonotype appeared a few times. The chain is built from TRBV6-5 and TRBJ1-4, with unresolved D. V dropped 0 bases and J dropped 3 bases, with 8 bases sitting between them. The germline gives CDR1 MNHEY, CDR2 SVGAGI. The CDR3 loop spans 15 amino acids. CDR3 coding DNA: TGTGCCAGCAGTTACTCCCCCTTTTCTAATGAAAAACTGTTTTTT. Protein sequence: CASSYSPFSNEKLFF.

This clonotype was seen repeatedly, ten times or more. The V gene is TRBV11-3, the J gene TRBJ2-2, with D possibly being TRBD1 or TRBD2 (5 bases each). The CDR3 totals 14 residues. The V end was cut by 1 base, the J end by 6 bases, with 9 bases between. Germline loops: CDR1 SGHNT, CDR2 YENEEA. The CDR3 DNA follows: TGTGCCAGCAGCTTAGTTCGGGGCCCCGGGGAGCTGTTTTTT. This encodes CASSLVRGPGELFF.

This clonotype was detected many times. This sequence joins TRBV20-1 and TRBJ2-1, with TRBD2 matching 10 bases. The CDR3 is 15 residues long. The V gene end was trimmed by 3 bases and the J gene end by 1 base; junction bases not matched to a gene: 3. Germline V gene data show CDR1 as DFQATT and CDR2 as SNEGSKA (reference sequence). The CDR3 loop reads CSARGSGRSYNEQFF. The CDR3 DNA is TGCAGTGCTAGGGGTAGCGGGAGGTCCTACAATGAGCAGTTCTTC.